This is a list of T cell receptor beta chains from one sample in a study of shared clonotypes between healthy human individuals. Assay used: immunoSEQ multiplex PCR; TCRdb lists only in-frame clones, some missing. The table includes about 2.4 million clones, 93% detected once. Sequenced sample: naive CD4+ T cells from PBMCs. Every receptor here comes from a man aged 18 to 30 in good health. Some clones in this sample may be carry-over from other donors' samples. Each CDR3 is given with its conserved first and last residue. The order of the fields is clone size, V gene, CDR3 protein. Clone size is stated in some rows and not others, as once, few, many or a class when expanded.

clone size: -; V gene: TRBV2; CDR3 protein: CASSDEAVYEQYF
clone size: -; V gene: TRBV29-1; CDR3 protein: CSVVAGGYEQYF
clone size: -; V gene: TRBV5-4; CDR3 protein: CASSLGGDMNTEAFF
clone size: -; V gene: TRBV15; CDR3 protein: CATHQPSGANVLTF
clone size: -; V gene: TRBV30; CDR3 protein: CAWSVYTETQPQHF
clone size: few; V gene: TRBV4-2; CDR3 protein: CASSQDAGNNQPQHF
clone size: -; V gene: TRBV19; CDR3 protein: CASSIGGAYEQYF
clone size: -; V gene: TRBV5-1; CDR3 protein: CATAAGGGYNEQFF
clone size: -; V gene: TRBV5-4; CDR3 protein: CASSFAQNYEQYF
clone size: -; V gene: TRBV5-1; CDR3 protein: CASSLAPGVYEQYF
clone size: once; V gene: TRBV28; CDR3 protein: CASSLSQGINQPQHF
clone size: -; V gene: TRBV18; CDR3 protein: CASGGTGYGYTF
clone size: -; V gene: TRBV9; CDR3 protein: CASSVAQGPGELFF
clone size: -; V gene: TRBV6-5; CDR3 protein: CASSYSWGKNNEQFF
clone size: once; V gene: TRBV5-1; CDR3 protein: CASSTLTGKGLHGYTF
clone size: -; V gene: TRBV20-1; CDR3 protein: CSTGETQYF
clone size: once; V gene: TRBV7-2; CDR3 protein: CASSGGLGSTDTQYF
clone size: -; V gene: TRBV7-6; CDR3 protein: CASSPGLAGVETQYF
clone size: -; V gene: TRBV4-1; CDR3 protein: CASSQRSVRERAYNEQFF
clone size: -; V gene: TRBV28; CDR3 protein: CASSYQGSEEKLFF
clone size: -; V gene: TRBV5-1; CDR3 protein: CASSLFGGRRGTGELFF
clone size: -; V gene: TRBV30; CDR3 protein: CAWTEGGLYNEQFF